The 28 T cell receptor beta chains reported below all come from one sample, sequenced in a study of T cells in localized non-small cell lung cancer. Clones were sequenced by immunoSEQ multiplex PCR, and TCRdb holds only the in-frame ones, with some missing. This table holds 70,000 to 100,000 clones, 80% found once. This sample comprised peripheral blood, obtained before any cancer treatment. The source is a female donor of 60 years or more with stage I lung adenocarcinoma.

The chain is built from TRBV29-1 and TRBJ2-1; TRBD2 is a possible D gene (6 bases). This CDR3 has 12 amino acids. Germline values: CDR1 SQVTM, CDR2 ANQGSEA. V was pared by 4 bases and J by 6 bases, with 10 bases between. CDR3 protein: CSVVGGTNEQFF. CDR3 nucleotides: TGCAGCGTTGTAGGAGGGACCAATGAGCAGTTCTTC.

This chain connects TRBV7-6 to TRBJ1-5; D is possibly TRBD1 (6 bases). Germline-derived CDR1 and CDR2 are SGHVS and FNYEAQ. V was clipped by 3 bases and J by 2 bases, with 14 bases between them. The CDR3 contains 16 residues. In DNA form, the CDR3 reads TGTGCCAGCAGCTTGGGGGCAACGGCTGGCAATCAGCCCCAGCATTTT. This sequence encodes CASSLGATAGNQPQHF.

V gene TRBV2 combines with J gene TRBJ1-6; D might be TRBD1 (5 bases). V gave up 3 bases and J gave up 7 bases, with 10 bases separating them. Germline CDR1 is SNHLY and CDR2 is FYNNEI. The CDR3 has 14 residues. This chain's CDR3 is CASSEGLGNSPLHF. In nucleotides, the CDR3 is TGTGCCAGCAGTGAGGGACTCGGAAATTCACCCCTCCACTTT.

V usage is TRBV30 and J usage is TRBJ2-7; D is undetermined. This CDR3 is 14 amino acids long. Germline CDR1 reads GTSNPN; CDR2 reads SVGIG (reference sequence). The germline V and J ends were trimmed by 3 bases and 6 bases, with 18 bases remaining between them. The CDR3 DNA follows: TGTGCCTGGAGGGTCTCCCGGCGGAATCCCGAGCAGTACTTC. Its protein is CAWRVSRRNPEQYF.

There are a few counts of this clone. The V call is TRBV27, the J call TRBJ2-2; the D is unclear. This CDR3 is built from 13 residues. Germline assignment: CDR1 MNHEY and CDR2 SMNVEV (reference sequence). V lost 7 bases and J 6 bases, leaving 12 bases between the germline ends. The CDR3 region has the DNA TGTGCCAGCAAGAACCCCTACTCCGGGGAGCTGTTTTTT. It yields the protein CASKNPYSGELFF.

The chain is built from TRBV6-6 and TRBJ2-7; D is uncertain. Germline loops: CDR1 MNHNY, CDR2 SVGAGI (reference sequence). The CDR3 totals 14 residues. With 5 bases removed from V and 0 bases from J, the gap between germline ends came to 11 bases. This chain's CDR3 is CASSPTGFSYEQYF. The CDR3 DNA reads as TGTGCCAGCAGTCCTACCGGTTTCTCCTACGAGCAGTACTTC.

This clone has only a few counts. The identical CDR3 is also encoded by other nucleotide sequences in the sample. J is TRBJ1-6 and V is TRBV5-4; D is ambiguous. Germline V gives CDR1 SGHNT, CDR2 YYREEE (reference sequence). V was trimmed by 0 bases and J by 11 bases, leaving 6 bases between them. The CDR3 has 12 residues. The CDR3 reads CASSLAGTPLHF. CDR3 DNA sequence: TGTGCCAGCAGCTTGGCCGGAACACCCCTCCACTTT.

This clone was picked up a small number of times. The chain is built from TRBV6-1 and TRBJ2-1, with D unclear. The CDR3 is made up of 13 amino acids. The germline V gene encodes CDR1 MNHNS and CDR2 SASEGT. With 0 bases removed from V and 12 bases from J, the gap between germline ends came to 12 bases. The CDR3 loop is CASSEALSHRQFF. CDR3 DNA sequence: TGTGCCAGCAGTGAAGCTCTCAGCCATCGGCAGTTCTTC.

This clone has just a few counts. This chain uses TRBV7-3 with TRBJ2-7; D remains unclear. The V gene lost 2 bases and the J gene lost 4 bases, with 9 bases spanning the gap. CDR1 and CDR2 (germline): SGHTA, FQGTGA. This CDR3 has 13 residues. Here the CDR3 reads CASSLGPQYEQYF. CDR3 DNA sequence: TGTGCCAGCAGCTTAGGGCCCCAGTACGAGCAGTACTTC.

The CDR3: CASSEYGGSNQPQHF. In DNA form, the CDR3 reads TGTGCCAGCAGTGAATATGGGGGAAGCAATCAGCCCCAGCATTTT. The gene calls are TRBV6-1 and TRBJ1-5; D is perhaps TRBD1 (5 bases). CDR1 is MNHNS and CDR2 is SASEGT in the germline V gene. V gave up 2 bases and J gave up 1 base, with 9 bases separating them. The CDR3 has 15 amino acids.

This rearrangement joins TRBV2 to TRBJ2-3, with D unclear. CDR1 is SNHLY and CDR2 is FYNNEI in the germline V gene. CDR3 length: 13 amino acids. The V end was cut by 7 bases, the J end by 6 bases, with 14 bases between. CDR3 amino acids: CASKVTAGDTQYF. CDR3 sequence (DNA): TGTGCCAGCAAGGTCACCGCTGGCGATACGCAGTATTTT.

The rearrangement uses TRBV19 and TRBJ2-1; possible D gene TRBD1, 5 bases. V shed 3 bases and J shed 7 bases, with 19 bases lying between them. CDR3 length: 16 residues. Germline-derived CDR1 and CDR2 are LNHDA and SQIVND (reference sequence). The CDR3 sequence: CASSMAPLGLGNEQFF. CDR3 nucleotide sequence: TGTGCCAGTAGTATGGCCCCCCTGGGGCTAGGAAATGAGCAGTTCTTC.

The chain has TRBV2 and TRBJ1-2; TRBD1 is a possible D gene (6 bases). The CDR3 is made up of 13 amino acids. Looked up from germline, CDR1 is SNHLY and CDR2 is FYNNEI. The ends were cut back, 5 bases at V and 4 bases at J, with 11 bases in the middle. The CDR3 loop is CASSYGQTYGYTF. The CDR3 DNA reads TGTGCCAGCAGTTATGGACAGACCTATGGCTACACCTTC.

This clone was seen at least ten times. The rearrangement joins TRBV29-1 to TRBJ1-2, with D perhaps matching TRBD1 (6 bases). The CDR3 has 13 amino acids. The germline V gene has CDR1 SQVTM and CDR2 ANQGSEA. The V end was cut by 7 bases, the J end by 8 bases, with 20 bases between. CDR3 nucleotides: TGCAGCGCCGAAGCCCCGGGAGGGGGAGGCTACACCTTC. Protein sequence: CSAEAPGGGGYTF. The full variable domain, its missing parts supplied by reference TRBV29-1 and TRBJ1-2, is SAVISQKPSRDICQRGTSLTIQCQVDSQVTMMFWYRQQPGQSLTLIATANQGSEATYESGFVIDKFPISRPNLTFSTLTVSNMSPEDSSIYLCSAEAPGGGGYTFGSGTRLTVV.

This rearrangement joins TRBV10-3 to TRBJ2-1; possible D gene TRBD1, 6 bases. Germline values: CDR1 ENHRY, CDR2 SYGVKD. With 6 bases removed from V and 8 bases from J, the gap between germline ends came to 17 bases. The CDR3 length is 14 residues. The CDR3 nucleotides read TGTGCCATCAGAGCCGGGACAACTTTCGATGAGCAGTTCTTC. It specifies CAIRAGTTFDEQFF.

The rearrangement joins TRBV29-1 to TRBJ2-1, with 9 bases identical to TRBD2. Unmatched junction bases numbered 3, after V lost 4 bases and J lost 5 bases. The CDR3 has 13 amino acids. CDR1 and CDR2 from the germline V gene are SQVTM and ANQGSEA. CDR3 loop: CSVASGVDNEQFF. CDR3 DNA: TGCAGCGTTGCTAGCGGGGTAGACAATGAGCAGTTCTTC.

The V gene is TRBV23-1, the J gene TRBJ2-7, with unresolved D. TRBV23-1 is an ORF, with its function uncertain. The CDR3 consists of 17 residues. V gave up 0 bases and J gave up 7 bases, with 22 bases separating them. CDR3: CASSQSPDGLIVGEQYF. DNA of the CDR3: TGCGCCAGCAGTCAATCCCCCGATGGCCTGATCGTTGGTGAGCAGTACTTC.

The V gene is TRBV6-5, the J gene TRBJ2-7, with D maybe TRBD1 (6 bases). Germline V gene sequence: CDR1 MNHEY, CDR2 SVGAGI. This CDR3 contains 13 residues. V shed 5 bases and J shed 2 bases, with 10 bases lying between them. The CDR3 region has the DNA TGTGCCAGCAGTCCGGACAGTACCTACGAGCAGTACTTC. As protein: CASSPDSTYEQYF.

The chain joins TRBV29-1 to TRBJ2-7, with 7 nucleotides matching TRBD1. With 5 bases clipped from V and 0 bases from J, the junction kept 4 bases outside the gene matches. The CDR3 sequence is 13 residues long. The germline V gene encodes CDR1 SQVTM and CDR2 ANQGSEA. This CDR3 reads CSVTTGSSYEQYF. The CDR3 region has the DNA TGCAGCGTTACGACAGGGAGCTCCTACGAGCAGTACTTC.

The gene calls are TRBV11-2 and TRBJ2-3, with TRBD2 as a possible D gene (5 bases). CDR3 length equals 15 residues. V was pared by 7 bases and J by 4 bases, with 18 bases between. CDR1 is SGHAT, CDR2 FQNNGV, per germline. The CDR3 loop is CASTHWASSSDTQYF. The CDR3 DNA follows: TGTGCCAGCACCCACTGGGCTAGCTCTTCAGATACGCAGTATTTT.

This chain joins TRBV5-1 and TRBJ1-2; 7 bases fit TRBD1. The germline V gene encodes CDR1 SGHRS and CDR2 YFSETQ. Trimming cost V 3 bases and J 4 bases; bases outside gene matches: 0. The CDR3 loop spans 12 amino acids. CDR3 sequence reads: CASSWDSYGYTF. The CDR3 DNA sequence: TGCGCCAGCAGCTGGGACAGCTATGGCTACACCTTC.

The chain joins TRBV30 to TRBJ1-2; no reliable D call. This CDR3 is 10 amino acids long. Trimming removed 4 bases from V and 10 bases from J, with 10 bases in between. CDR1 and CDR2 (germline): GTSNPN, SVGIG (reference sequence). The CDR3 bases are TGTGCCTGGAACAGTCTGAACTACACCTTC. It translates to CAWNSLNYTF.

The V gene is TRBV18, the J gene TRBJ1-1; 9 bases are a match to TRBD1. The ends lost 3 bases at V and 9 bases at J; junction bases unmatched: 11. The V gene's germline CDR1 is KGHSH and CDR2 LQKENI. There are 15 residues in the CDR3. The CDR3 DNA reads as TGTGCCAGCTCACCGATAAATGTACAGGGGGCGAAAGCTTTCTTT. Amino acids: CASSPINVQGAKAFF.

The chain couples TRBV19 to TRBJ1-1; weak D call: TRBD1 (5 bases). CDR1 and CDR2 (germline): LNHDA, SQIVND (reference sequence). Trimming left V 4 bases short and J 5 bases short, with 17 bases between. The CDR3 length is 15 residues. CDR3 region: CASSKPRGGETEAFF. CDR3 DNA sequence: TGTGCCAGTAGTAAGCCCCGCGGGGGTGAGACTGAAGCTTTCTTT.

The chain combines TRBV25-1 with TRBJ1-5; possibly TRBD1 for D (5 bases). V was trimmed by 4 bases and J by 0 bases, leaving 7 bases between them. The CDR3 loop spans 14 amino acids. The germline CDR1 and CDR2 sequences are MGHDK and SYGVNS. The CDR3 DNA is TGTGCCAGCAGTGGTGACAGTAGCAATCAGCCCCAGCATTTT. It codes for CASSGDSSNQPQHF.

The chain combines TRBV19 with TRBJ1-1, with D possibly TRBD1 on 6 matching bases. The CDR3 contains 13 residues. The V gene's germline CDR1 is LNHDA and CDR2 SQIVND (reference sequence). The germline V and J ends were trimmed by 4 bases and 7 bases, with 13 bases remaining between them. This CDR3 is CASSTTGRGEAFF. Written as DNA, the CDR3 is TGTGCCAGTAGTACTACAGGGAGGGGTGAAGCTTTCTTT.

The chain carries TRBV2 and TRBJ2-5; 12 positions match TRBD2. The germline V gene has CDR1 SNHLY and CDR2 FYNNEI. V dropped 7 bases and J dropped 4; count of bases not matched to a gene: 7. The CDR3 has 15 residues. This chain's CDR3 is CASIRLAGVGETQYF. DNA of the CDR3: TGTGCCAGCATACGACTAGCGGGAGTAGGAGAGACCCAGTACTTC.

V usage is TRBV6-5 and J usage is TRBJ2-7; D unclear. The CDR3 loop spans 15 amino acids. The V gene lost 0 bases and the J gene lost 3 bases, with 12 bases spanning the gap. Germline V lookup: CDR1 MNHEY, CDR2 SVGAGI. Written as DNA, the CDR3 is TGTGCCAGCAGTTACTCGAGTGCTATCCTCTACGAGCAGTACTTC. It specifies CASSYSSAILYEQYF.